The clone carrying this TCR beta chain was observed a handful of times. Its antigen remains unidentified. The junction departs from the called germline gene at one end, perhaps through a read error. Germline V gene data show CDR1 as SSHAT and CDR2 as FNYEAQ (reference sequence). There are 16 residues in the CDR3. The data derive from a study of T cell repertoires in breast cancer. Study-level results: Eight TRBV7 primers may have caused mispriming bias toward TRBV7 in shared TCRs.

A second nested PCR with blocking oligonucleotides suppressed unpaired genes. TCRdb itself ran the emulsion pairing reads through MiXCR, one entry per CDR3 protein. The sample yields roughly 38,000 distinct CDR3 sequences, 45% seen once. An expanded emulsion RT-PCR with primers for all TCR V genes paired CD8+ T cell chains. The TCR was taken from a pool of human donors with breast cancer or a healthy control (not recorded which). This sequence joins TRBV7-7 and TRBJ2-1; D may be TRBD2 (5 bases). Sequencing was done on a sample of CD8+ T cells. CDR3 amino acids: CASSPLARGQDGEQFF. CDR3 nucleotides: TGTGCTAGCAGCCCCCTGGCCCGGGGTCAGGATGGTGAGCAGTTCTTC.